The 30 T cell receptor beta chains in this list originate from one sample, sequenced in a study of shared clonotypes between healthy human individuals. The repertoire was sequenced with immunoSEQ multiplex PCR; TCRdb's copy has only in-frame clones and lacks some. This sample has hundreds of thousands of clones, with roughly 96% found just once. Naive CD8 cells lacked CD45RO and underwent positive selection for CCR7, leaving out terminally differentiated effector memory CD45RA+ cells. Sample: naive CD8+ T cells sorted from blood. The receptors were sampled from a woman in her thirties in good health.

This sequence joins TRBV7-9 and TRBJ1-1; a weak D match, TRBD1 (6 bases). The CDR3 consists of 15 residues. Trimming removed 5 bases at V and 1 base at J, with 14 bases between. The germline gives CDR1 SEHNR, CDR2 FQNEAQ (reference sequence). The CDR3 sequence is CASSPLRGGNTEAFF. CDR3 DNA: TGTGCCAGCAGCCCCCTTAGGGGGGGGAACACTGAAGCTTTCTTT. The variable domain in full, with the rest retrieved from reference TRBV7-9 and TRBJ1-1, is DTGVSQNPRHKITKRGQNVTFRCDPISEHNRLYWYRQTLGQGPEFLTYFQNEAQLEKSRLLSDRFSAERPKGSFSTLEIQRTEQGDSAMYLCASSPLRGGNTEAFFGQGTRLTVV.

This chain links TRBV4-1 with TRBJ2-1, with 10 bases lining up with TRBD2. The CDR3 contains 16 residues. The germline V gene has CDR1 MGHRA and CDR2 YSYEKL. Losses at the gene ends were 3 bases for V and 4 bases for J; bases not matched to a gene: 6. CDR3 nucleotide sequence: TGCGCCAGCAGCCAGGTCGCTAGCGGGAGATACAATGAGCAGTTCTTC. Residues: CASSQVASGRYNEQFF.

This clone was seen more than once but under ten times. This chain connects TRBV14 to TRBJ1-2; TRBD1 is a possible D gene (5 bases). CDR3 length equals 16 residues. The germline CDR1 and CDR2 sequences are SGHDN and FVKESK. V shed 5 bases and J shed 3 bases, with 19 bases lying between them. In DNA, the CDR3 is TGTGCCAGCAGCTCTCGCGGGACTTCTAGGTACTATGGCTACACCTTC. It translates to CASSSRGTSRYYGYTF. The variable domain in full, completed from reference TRBV14 and TRBJ1-2, reads EAGVTQFPSHSVIEKGQTVTLRCDPISGHDNLYWYRRVMGKEIKFLLHFVKESKQDESGMPNNRFLAERTGGTYSTLKVQPAELEDSGVYFCASSSRGTSRYYGYTFGSGTRLTVV.

This rearrangement joins TRBV5-1 to TRBJ2-7, with D possibly TRBD1 on 7 matching bases. V was pared by 6 bases and J by 7 bases, with 11 bases between. CDR1 and CDR2 (germline): SGHRS, YFSETQ. The CDR3 has 11 amino acids. The CDR3 DNA sequence: TGCGCCAGCACCCAGGGGGGAGAGCAGTACTTC. Its translation is CASTQGGEQYF.

The gene calls are TRBV11-3 and TRBJ1-5; the D gene is possibly TRBD1 (5 bases). CDR3 length: 16 residues. V lost 4 bases and J 2 bases, leaving 15 bases between the germline ends. Germline CDR1 reads SGHNT; CDR2 reads YENEEA. The CDR3 region is CASSSTGRGGNQPQHF. CDR3 sequence (DNA): TGTGCCAGCAGCTCCACGGGGAGGGGAGGCAATCAGCCCCAGCATTTT. The full variable domain, its missing parts supplied by reference TRBV11-3 and TRBJ1-5, is EAGVVQSPRYKIIEKKQPVAFWCNPISGHNTLYWYLQNLGQGPELLIRYENEEAVDDSQLPKDRFSAERLKGVDSTLKIQPAELGDSAVYLCASSSTGRGGNQPQHFGDGTRLSIL.

This rearrangement joins TRBV2 to TRBJ2-1; possible D gene TRBD2, 5 bases. The CDR3 is 14 residues long. Germline V gives CDR1 SNHLY, CDR2 FYNNEI. The ends were cut back, 3 bases at V and 6 bases at J, with 12 bases in the middle. CDR3 DNA: TGTGCCAGCAGTGAGTCCGGGAACCCCAATGAGCAGTTCTTC. Protein sequence: CASSESGNPNEQFF.

The chain joins TRBV5-1 to TRBJ1-5; possibly TRBD1 for D (6 bases). This CDR3 spans 15 amino acids. Germline assignment: CDR1 SGHRS and CDR2 YFSETQ. Trimming removed 2 bases from V and 5 bases from J, with 14 bases in between. The CDR3 loop is CASSLQGFDDQPQHF. The CDR3 DNA follows: TGCGCCAGCAGCTTACAGGGTTTCGACGATCAGCCCCAGCATTTT.

The chain has TRBV4-2 and TRBJ2-1; 12 positions agree with TRBD2. The V segment lost 4 bases and the J segment 10 bases; nucleotides outside the gene matches: 8. Germline-derived CDR1 and CDR2 are LGHNA and YNFKEQ. The CDR3 runs to 15 residues. The CDR3 DNA follows: TGTGCCAGCAGCCCCTTAATGACTAGCGGGAGCGAGCAGTTCTTC. It yields the protein CASSPLMTSGSEQFF.

The chain joins TRBV7-6 to TRBJ1-3; TRBD1 is a possible D gene (5 bases). Trimming took 7 bases from V and 0 from J, leaving 13 bases between them. The germline V gene encodes CDR1 SGHVS and CDR2 FNYEAQ. This CDR3 spans 15 amino acids. CDR3 bases: TGTGCCAGCACCCTCAGGGCAAGCTCTGGAAACACCATATATTTT. As protein: CASTLRASSGNTIYF.

This rearrangement joins TRBV4-1 to TRBJ2-7; D possibly uses TRBD1 or TRBD2 (5 bases each). Trimming shortened V by 4 bases and J by 1 base, and 14 bases separated the two germline ends. Germline-derived CDR1 and CDR2 are MGHRA and YSYEKL. The CDR3 is made up of 15 amino acids. CDR3 sequence reads: CASSPQRGRSYEQYF. CDR3 bases: TGCGCCAGCAGCCCGCAGAGGGGACGGTCCTACGAGCAGTACTTC.

With regard to this clone: This CDR3 is also generated by other DNA sequences in the sample. The CDR3 loop is CASSPGGYEQYF. Here the CDR3 DNA reads TGTGCCAGCAGCCCCGGTGGCTACGAGCAGTACTTC. This chain links TRBV6-5 with TRBJ2-7; D call uncertain. This CDR3 spans 12 amino acids. The V gene's germline CDR1 is MNHEY and CDR2 SVGAGI. Trimming removed 6 bases from V and 3 bases from J, with 9 bases in between.

As regards this clone: Distinct nucleotide sequences in the sample also encode this CDR3. The V and J genes are TRBV27 and TRBJ2-7; 11 nucleotides line up with TRBD2. Germline values: CDR1 MNHEY, CDR2 SMNVEV (reference sequence). V lost 5 bases, J lost 3 bases, and 3 bases stayed unmatched. This CDR3 has 14 amino acids. CDR3 nucleotide sequence: TGTGCCAGCAGTCTCACTAGCGGGAGCTACGAGCAGTACTTC. Residues: CASSLTSGSYEQYF.

This clone showed up just a few times. The chain employs TRBV9 and TRBJ2-7; the D call may be TRBD1 or TRBD2 (5 bases each). The ends were cut back, 2 bases at V and 7 bases at J, with 16 bases in the middle. Looked up from germline, CDR1 is SGDLS and CDR2 is YYNGEE. CDR3 length equals 14 residues. As DNA, the CDR3 is TGTGCCAGCAGCGTGTCGTGGGGGACGGAAGAGCAGTACTTC. It translates to CASSVSWGTEEQYF.

J is TRBJ2-1 and V is TRBV15; 8 bases match TRBD2. The germline V gene has CDR1 LNHNV and CDR2 YYDKDF (reference sequence). V shed 0 bases, J shed 4 bases, and the junction held 5 bases outside the gene matches. The CDR3 runs 16 residues. CDR3 in amino acids: CATSREAPGGYNEQFF. DNA of the CDR3: TGTGCCACCAGCAGAGAGGCTCCGGGGGGGTACAATGAGCAGTTCTTC.

On this clone: The same CDR3 can be traced to other DNA sequences in this sample. The chain is built from TRBV27 and TRBJ2-2; D is possibly TRBD2 (6 bases). This CDR3 spans 13 amino acids. The V end lost 3 bases, the J end lost 5 bases, and 7 bases lay between the germline ends. The V gene's germline CDR1 is MNHEY and CDR2 SMNVEV (reference sequence). CDR3 amino acids: CASSFGGTGELFF. The DNA for the CDR3 is TGTGCCAGCAGTTTTGGAGGGACCGGGGAGCTGTTTTTT.

J is TRBJ2-5 and V is TRBV28; 8 bases agree with TRBD1. The assigned J gene may be wrong: the sequence end matches TRBJ2-7 better. The germline gives CDR1 MDHEN, CDR2 SYDVKM. The CDR3 sequence is 15 residues long. CDR3 nucleotide sequence: TGTGCCAGCAGGATGACAGGGGTAAGCTCCTACGAGCAGTACTTC. As protein: CASRMTGVSSYEQYF.

Points on this clone: The same CDR3 arises from other DNA sequences in this sample as well. This chain links TRBV7-9 with TRBJ1-1; no firm D call. CDR3 length: 14 residues. The germline V and J ends were trimmed by 5 bases and 2 bases, with 12 bases remaining between them. The V gene's germline CDR1 is SEHNR and CDR2 FQNEAQ (reference sequence). The CDR3 loop is CASSPGPGNTEAFF. DNA of the CDR3: TGTGCCAGCAGCCCCGGACCCGGTAACACTGAAGCTTTCTTT.

The chain links TRBV7-9 to TRBJ2-1, with 9 positions matching TRBD2. Germline trimming cut 4 bases from V and 4 bases from J; bases unmatched to any gene: 8. CDR1 SEHNR and CDR2 FQNEAQ come from the germline V gene (reference sequence). This CDR3 is 16 amino acids long. The CDR3 DNA is TGTGCCAGCAGCTCCGAACTAGCGGGCAATTACAATGAGCAGTTCTTC. This codes for CASSSELAGNYNEQFF.

This sequence joins TRBV7-9 and TRBJ2-5; possible D gene TRBD1, 6 bases. CDR1 and CDR2 from the germline V gene are SEHNR and FQNEAQ (reference sequence). Trimming pared 8 bases from V and 2 bases from J, leaving 9 bases between. The length of the CDR3 is 12 residues. In nucleotides, the CDR3 is TGTGCCAGCGGGGGCGAACAAGAGACCCAGTACTTC. Protein: CASGGEQETQYF. Variable domain in full (rest from reference TRBV7-9 and TRBJ2-5): DTGVSQNPRHKITKRGQNVTFRCDPISEHNRLYWYRQTLGQGPEFLTYFQNEAQLEKSRLLSDRFSAERPKGSFSTLEIQRTEQGDSAMYLCASGGEQETQYFGPGTRLLVL.

This clone was recorded once. The rearrangement links TRBV4-1 to TRBJ2-2; 10 bases are shared with TRBD1. The trim removed 4 bases at V and 7 bases at J, leaving 6 bases unmatched. The CDR3 covers 15 residues. CDR1 is MGHRA, CDR2 YSYEKL, per germline. CDR3 DNA sequence: TGCGCCAGCAGCCGAAGACAGGGGGCAGTCGGGGAGCTGTTTTTT. Translating gives CASSRRQGAVGELFF.

This chain connects TRBV30 to TRBJ1-1; the D gene is possibly TRBD1 (5 bases). In germline, CDR1 is GTSNPN, CDR2 SVGIG (reference sequence). This CDR3 region has 11 residues. Trimming took 5 bases from V and 4 from J, leaving 8 bases between them. As DNA, the CDR3 is TGTGCCTGGGACAGCGGCACTGAAGCTTTCTTT. Translating it yields CAWDSGTEAFF.

V usage is TRBV28 and J usage is TRBJ2-3; possible D gene TRBD2, 5 bases. V shed 5 bases and J shed 2 bases, with 17 bases lying between them. CDR1 is MDHEN, CDR2 SYDVKM, per germline. The CDR3 has 16 residues. CDR3 region: CASSIPLGGYTDTQYF. In nucleotides, the CDR3 is TGTGCCAGCAGTATCCCCCTAGGCGGGTACACAGATACGCAGTATTTT.

The V call is TRBV30, the J call TRBJ2-5, with D maybe TRBD2 (5 bases). V gave up 2 bases and J gave up 3 bases, with 16 bases separating them. The germline CDR1 and CDR2 sequences are GTSNPN and SVGIG (reference sequence). The CDR3 extends over 15 amino acids. As DNA, the CDR3 is TGTGCCTGGAGTCACGAACTAGGGATTAAAGAGACCCAGTACTTC. Its translation: CAWSHELGIKETQYF.

The chain has TRBV13 and TRBJ2-2; a weak D match, TRBD2 (5 bases). V dropped 8 bases and J dropped 1 base, with 11 bases sitting between them. Germline V gives CDR1 PRHDT, CDR2 FYEKMQ (reference sequence). CDR3 length: 14 amino acids. The CDR3 nucleotides are TGTGCCAGCTCCCCGGGATTGAACACCGGGGAGCTGTTTTTT. Translating it yields CASSPGLNTGELFF.

This chain links TRBV5-1 with TRBJ2-7, with 9 bases that match TRBD1. V lost 1 base to trimming and J lost 4 bases; unmatched junction nucleotides: 3. The CDR3 has 14 amino acids. Germline V gene sequence: CDR1 SGHRS, CDR2 YFSETQ. The CDR3 region has the DNA TGCGCCAGCAGCTTGAAGACAGGGGGGTACGAGCAGTACTTC. Translation: CASSLKTGGYEQYF.

In its sample, this clone was seen once. The genes are TRBV2 and TRBJ2-7; D is undetermined. Trimming pared 3 bases from V and 6 bases from J, leaving 12 bases between. The CDR3 sequence is 13 residues long. The germline gives CDR1 SNHLY, CDR2 FYNNEI. The CDR3 region is CASSDTAPSEQYF. CDR3 coding DNA: TGTGCCAGCAGTGATACGGCTCCGAGCGAGCAGTACTTC.

This chain uses TRBV25-1 with TRBJ2-5; weak D call: TRBD2 (6 bases). From germline, CDR1 is MGHDK and CDR2 SYGVNS. The CDR3 totals 15 residues. V lost 4 bases and J lost 5, with 17 bases in between. The CDR3 reads CASSVRVAGRETQYF. The CDR3 nucleotides read TGTGCCAGCAGTGTACGGGTTGCTGGGAGGGAGACCCAGTACTTC.

This sequence joins TRBV14 and TRBJ2-1; no definite D call. CDR1 and CDR2 from the germline V gene are SGHDN and FVKESK. The V and J ends lost 5 bases and 4 bases respectively, with 3 bases between them. The CDR3 has 11 residues. DNA of the CDR3: TGTGCCAGCAGCGCATACAATGAGCAGTTCTTC. As protein: CASSAYNEQFF.

The chain uses TRBV29-1 and TRBJ2-1; 8 bases match TRBD2. Germline V gives CDR1 SQVTM, CDR2 ANQGSEA. With 1 base clipped from V and 8 bases from J, the junction kept 10 bases outside the gene matches. This CDR3 comprises 15 residues. The CDR3 DNA is TGCAGCGTTGAAGTGGTGGTTGCGGGAGGCCATGAGCAGTTCTTC. Translation: CSVEVVVAGGHEQFF.

This clone was picked up a small number of times. The V gene is TRBV7-8, the J gene TRBJ1-5; D unclear. V was clipped by 2 bases and J by 9 bases, with 5 bases between them. CDR3 length: 11 amino acids. The germline gives CDR1 SGHVS, CDR2 FQNEAQ. In nucleotides, the CDR3 is TGTGCCAGCAGCTTAATGGGGCCCCAGCATTTT. Residues: CASSLMGPQHF.